This T cell receptor beta chain emerged from a study of CD8 T cells in ankylosing spondylitis. One entry per CDR3 protein results from TCRdb running MiXCR on the 5' RACE reads. This table holds 130,000 or so distinct CDR3 sequences, around 7% found once. Deletions cut 7 bases from V and 6 bases from J, with 16 bases between. CDR1 and CDR2 from the germline V gene are MDHEN and SYDVKM. This CDR3 is built from 14 residues. The study, taken as a whole, reports: A TCR beta motif made of 7 to 9 highly homologous variants seemed typical of ankylosing spondylitis blood. Significant enrichment of disease-linked clones was reportedly seen in matched ankylosing spondylitis synovial fluid.

In its sample, this clonotype was seen many times. Its antigen is undetermined. The rearrangement uses TRBV28 and TRBJ2-1; TRBD1 might be the D (6 bases). Sequenced: blood, either unsorted or a sorted T cell fraction (not recorded which). This receptor was identified in a male donor with ankylosing spondylitis or in good health (not recorded which). CDR3: CASNPGNRANEQFF. The DNA of the CDR3 is TGTGCCAGCAACCCCGGGAACAGGGCCAATGAGCAGTTCTTC.